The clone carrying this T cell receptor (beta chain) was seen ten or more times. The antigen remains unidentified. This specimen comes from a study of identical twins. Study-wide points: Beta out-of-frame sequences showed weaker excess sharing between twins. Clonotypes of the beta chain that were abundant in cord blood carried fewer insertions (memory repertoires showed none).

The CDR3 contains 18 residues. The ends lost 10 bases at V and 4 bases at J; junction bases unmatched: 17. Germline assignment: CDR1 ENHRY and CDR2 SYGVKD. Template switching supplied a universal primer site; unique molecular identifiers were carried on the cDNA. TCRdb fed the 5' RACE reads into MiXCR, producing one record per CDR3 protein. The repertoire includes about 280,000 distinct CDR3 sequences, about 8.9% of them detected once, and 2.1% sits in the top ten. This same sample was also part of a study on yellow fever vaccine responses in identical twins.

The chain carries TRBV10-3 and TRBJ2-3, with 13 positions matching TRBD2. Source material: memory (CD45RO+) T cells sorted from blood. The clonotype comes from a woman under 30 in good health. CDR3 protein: CATTRTSGGGVLPDTQYF. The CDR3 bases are TGTGCCACCACTCGGACTAGCGGGGGCGGAGTCCTCCCAGATACGCAGTATTTT.